This T cell receptor (beta chain) appears in the sequencing data of a study of blood T cells in healthy people across ages. A second roughly 6 to 12 cycle PCR used barcoded and J-beta primers. TCRdb reanalysed the 5' RACE reads using MiXCR and keeps one entry per CDR3 protein. The table records some 1.4 million distinct CDR3 sequences, 35% to 45% of them present only once. In regard to this clonotype: Its target is unknown.

Each sample had at least 6 million PBMCs isolated. The CDR3 covers 17 residues. The V and J ends lost 5 bases and 4 bases respectively, with 23 bases between them. From germline, CDR1 is MGHRA and CDR2 YSYEKL. Study-wide results and limits: Getting older went along with TCR beta diversity per million T cells dropping roughly linearly.

The sequence was obtained from a young woman in good health. Sequenced sample: blood. This chain links TRBV4-1 with TRBJ1-1; no definite D call. In nucleotides, the CDR3 is TGCGCCAGCAGCTTCAACCCGAGCCAGGTCCTTCCCACTGAAGCTTTCTTT. Residues: CASSFNPSQVLPTEAFF.